The source of this T cell receptor beta chain is a study of cytomegalovirus exposure and HLA in healthy donors. Only a few counts were recorded for this clone. V shed 5 bases, J shed 4 bases, and the junction held 6 bases outside the gene matches. The CDR3 totals 15 residues. Germline loops: CDR1 SGHTA, CDR2 FQGNSA. Method: immunoSEQ multiplex PCR; TCRdb's copy keeps in-frame clones and lacks some. This sample has around 180,000 clones, with 86% found just once. J is TRBJ1-5 and V is TRBV7-2, with 9 positions matching TRBD1. The sequencing input was PBMCs. The TCR sequence derives from a woman aged 18-29 years in good health and CMV-seronegative. CDR3 region: CASSPTGGGNQPQHF. CDR3 in DNA: TGTGCCAGCAGCCCCACAGGGGGCGGGAATCAGCCCCAGCATTTT.